The 6 T cell receptor beta chains below all came from one sample that was sequenced in a study of human T cells and chemical hapten exposure. A single record per CDR3 protein comes from TCRdb applying MiXCR to the RACE reads. This table has 65,000 to 95,000 distinct CDR3 sequences, about 8.6% appearing once. The time point here: healthy volunteer bleed at 6 weeks. The authors extracted total RNA from unfractionated whole blood. Sequencing was carried out using whole blood. Receptor source: a female donor in good health. Some clones in this sample may be carry-over from other donors' samples.

This clonotype came up many times. The chain employs TRBV5-1 and TRBJ2-7, with a weak D call TRBD1 (6 bases). V lost 2 bases and J lost 2, with 14 bases in between. CDR3 size: 15 residues. Germline CDR1 and CDR2: SGHRS and YFSETQ. The CDR3 DNA reads as TGCGCCAGCAGCTTCAGGACAGACATAACCTACGAGCAGTACTTC. Amino acids: CASSFRTDITYEQYF.

This clonotype showed up many times. V usage is TRBV19 and J usage is TRBJ1-5; 11 nucleotides line up with TRBD1. Trimming removed 5 bases from V and 11 bases from J; junction bases left unmatched: 14. The CDR3 loop spans 16 amino acids. Germline CDR1 and CDR2: LNHDA and SQIVND (reference sequence). The CDR3 protein is CASSPPRGQGAGAQHF. CDR3 in DNA: TGTGCCAGTAGTCCCCCCCGTGGACAGGGGGCAGGGGCCCAGCATTTT.

This clonotype was found a few times. The rearrangement uses TRBV2 and TRBJ1-1; 11 bases agree with TRBD1. This CDR3 spans 14 amino acids. The germline V gene encodes CDR1 SNHLY and CDR2 FYNNEI. V was pared by 7 bases and J by 8 bases, with 9 bases of the junction left unmatched. The CDR3 coding sequence is TGTGCCAGCAATGGACAGGGGGCGATCGGGGAAGCTTTCTTT. Translating it yields CASNGQGAIGEAFF.

This clonotype was observed many times. The rearrangement joins TRBV20-1 to TRBJ2-7; D may correspond to TRBD1 or TRBD2 (7 bases each). Per the germline V gene, CDR1 is DFQATT and CDR2 is SNEGSKA (reference sequence). V dropped 3 bases and J dropped 1 base, with 10 bases sitting between them. This CDR3 spans 13 amino acids. CDR3 nucleotide sequence: TGCAGTGCTAGCAGGGGGGGGTCCTACGAGCAGTACTTC. It specifies CSASRGGSYEQYF.

V gene TRBV7-3 combines with J gene TRBJ1-2; D is perhaps TRBD1 (5 bases). Germline loops: CDR1 SGHTA, CDR2 FQGTGA. CDR3 length equals 16 residues. V shed 2 bases and J shed 4 bases, with 17 bases lying between them. This chain's CDR3 is CASSLGLLTEPYGYTF. CDR3 bases: TGTGCCAGCAGCTTAGGCCTCCTGACAGAGCCCTATGGCTACACCTTC.

This clonotype has a count of ten or more. The gene calls are TRBV12-3 or TRBV12-4 and TRBJ1-4, with a tentative D call TRBD1 (5 bases). V was shortened by 2 bases and J by 5 bases, with 15 bases between the two germline ends. The CDR3 length is 16 residues. The CDR3 region is CASSLTGAGQNEKLFF. The CDR3, as DNA: TGTGCCAGCAGTTTAACCGGGGCGGGCCAGAATGAAAAACTGTTTTTT.